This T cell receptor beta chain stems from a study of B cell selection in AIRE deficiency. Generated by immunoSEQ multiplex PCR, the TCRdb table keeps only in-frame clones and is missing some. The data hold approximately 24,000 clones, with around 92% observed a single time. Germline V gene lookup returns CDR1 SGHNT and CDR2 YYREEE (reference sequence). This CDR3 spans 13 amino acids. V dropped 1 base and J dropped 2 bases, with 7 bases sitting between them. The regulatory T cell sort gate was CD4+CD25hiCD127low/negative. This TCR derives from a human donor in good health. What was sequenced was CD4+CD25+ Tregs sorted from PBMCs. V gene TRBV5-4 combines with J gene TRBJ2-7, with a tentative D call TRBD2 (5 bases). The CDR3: CASSLSGPYEQYF. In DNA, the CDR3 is TGTGCCAGCAGCTTGAGCGGTCCCTACGAGCAGTACTTC.